The rows below give T cell receptor beta chains drawn from one sample of a study of identical twins. In TCRdb, the 5' RACE reads were re-called with MiXCR into one record per CDR3 protein. The table shows nearly 200,000 distinct CDR3 sequences, with about 16% occurring only once. The data also belong to a second study, concerning T cells expressing NK-cell markers.

Input material: CD8+ T cells sorted from blood. The source is a woman younger than 30 in good health. CDR3s include the opening cysteine and the closing phenylalanine or tryptophan. A D gene is named only where the DNA matches it firmly. Clone size is not always given. Where it is, it says once, few, many or a class for expanded clones.

j_call clone_size d_call v_call cdr3_nt cdr3_aa
TRBJ2-7 few TRBD2 TRBV7-3 TGTGCCAGCAGCAGACTAGCGGGACGATACTTC CASSRLAGRYF
TRBJ2-3 few - TRBV20-1 TGCAGTGCTAGTGTCCCGACTAGTCGAGCAGATACGCAGTATTTT CSASVPTSRADTQYF
TRBJ2-6 - - TRBV25-1 TGTGCCAGCGGACCGGGTGCTGGGGCCAACGTCCTGACTTTC CASGPGAGANVLTF
TRBJ2-7 - TRBD2 TRBV7-9 TGTGCCAGCAGCTTAGTTGGGACTAGCCTCTACGAGCAGTACTTC CASSLVGTSLYEQYF
TRBJ2-7 many TRBD2 TRBV11-2 TGTGCCAGCTCGCTAGCGGGGGGGCGGTACGAGCAGTACTTC CASSLAGGRYEQYF
TRBJ2-2 - - TRBV6-5 TGTGCCCCCGCGCCCGGGGAGCTGTTTTTT CAPAPGELFF
TRBJ2-2 - - TRBV10-2 TGCGCCAGCAGTGAGTCGGGGTCAGCCGGCGGGGAGCTGTTTTTT CASSESGSAGGELFF
TRBJ2-1 few TRBD2 TRBV4-2 TGTGCCAGCAGCCAAGATTCGTCCGCGGGGGGCTCCTACAATGAGCAGTTCTTC CASSQDSSAGGSYNEQFF
TRBJ2-7 - - TRBV12-3/TRBV12-4 TGTGCCAGCAGGACGGACAGAGGGCCGGGGCAGTACTTC CASRTDRGPGQYF
TRBJ2-6 few - TRBV6-5 TGTGCCAGCAGTTATACGGGCGGGGCCAACGTCCTGACTTTC CASSYTGGANVLTF
TRBJ1-1 - - TRBV14 TGTGCCAGCAGCCAAGGAATAATCACTGAAGCTTTCTTT CASSQGIITEAFF
TRBJ1-1 few - TRBV10-1 TGCGCCAGCGGGAGACAGATCAAACTGGAGAACACTGAAGCTTTCTTT CASGRQIKLENTEAFF
TRBJ2-7 many - TRBV20-1 TGCAGTGCTAGAGGGACCCAGTCCTACGAGCAGTACTTC CSARGTQSYEQYF
TRBJ1-1 - - TRBV3-1 TGTGCCAGCACCCCTGACCCTCAAATCGCTGAAGCTTTCTTT CASTPDPQIAEAFF
TRBJ1-2 few - TRBV20-1 TGCAGTGCCGGGCAAAATGGCTACACCTTC CSAGQNGYTF
TRBJ2-1 - - TRBV6-5 TGTGCCAGCAGTCCTCAGGGGTGGGAAAGGGTCTTC CASSPQGWERVF
TRBJ2-1 many - TRBV3-1 TGTGCCAGCAGCCCCATACTAGCAAATGAGCAGTTCTTC CASSPILANEQFF
TRBJ1-1 few TRBD1 TRBV5-1 TGCGCCAGCAGCCGGACAGGGGGAACGAACACTGAAGCTTTCTTT CASSRTGGTNTEAFF
TRBJ2-5 few TRBD2 TRBV5-1 TGCGCCAGCAGCCCTGGGACTAGCAGGACCCTAATGCAAGAGACCCAGTACTTC CASSPGTSRTLMQETQYF
TRBJ2-1 - - TRBV11-3 TGTGCCAGCAGCTTGACAGTGAACAATGAGCAGTTCTTC CASSLTVNNEQFF
TRBJ2-2 few - TRBV4-3 TGCGCCAGCAGGAACACTGACACCGGGGAGCTGTTTTTT CASRNTDTGELFF
TRBJ2-7 - - TRBV13 TGTGCCAGTAGACGGGAGAGCTCCTACGAGCAGTACTTC CASRRESSYEQYF
TRBJ1-1 - TRBD1 TRBV7-8 TGTGCCAGCGCAAGGACAGGGAAGAACACTGAAGCTTTCTTT CASARTGKNTEAFF
TRBJ2-1 few - TRBV7-2 TGTGCCAGCAGCTTAGGGGTTGATTCGTACAATGAGCAGTTCTTC CASSLGVDSYNEQFF
TRBJ2-3 few - TRBV12-3/TRBV12-4 TGTGCCAGCGGTTTAGGGGGGCCCTCCACAGATACGCAGTATTTT CASGLGGPSTDTQYF
TRBJ2-4 few - TRBV10-3 TGTGCCATCAGTGAGTACGGGACGGTTGAGGGGGACATTCAGTACTTC CAISEYGTVEGDIQYF
TRBJ2-2 - TRBD1 TRBV5-1 TGCGCCAGCAGTTCTACAGGGGTGGACGGGGAGCTGTTTTTT CASSSTGVDGELFF
TRBJ1-5 many TRBD1 TRBV9 TGTGCCAGCAGCGGGACAGGGGGGGCGCAGCCCCAGCATTTT CASSGTGGAQPQHF
TRBJ2-5 - - TRBV6-5 TGTGCCAGCAGTTACTTCAGGGTAGCGGAGACCCAGTACTTC CASSYFRVAETQYF
TRBJ1-1 many - TRBV29-1 TGCAGCGTCGAGAAGTTGAACACTGAAGCTTTCTTT CSVEKLNTEAFF
TRBJ2-1 many TRBD2 TRBV19 TGTGCCAGTAGTATAGTACGGGGAGGGAGCAATGAGCAGTTCTTC CASSIVRGGSNEQFF
TRBJ2-2 - TRBD1 TRBV27 TGTGCCGCAGGGACAGGGTTGGCCGGGGAGCTGTTTTTT CAAGTGLAGELFF
TRBJ2-3 - - TRBV6-1 TGTGCCAGCAGAGACCTGGGGGGCCCAGATACGCAGTATTTT CASRDLGGPDTQYF
TRBJ2-3 few - TRBV12-3/TRBV12-4 TGTGCCAGCAGTTTGGGGCGCGGACAGAGAACAGATACGCAGTATTTT CASSLGRGQRTDTQYF
TRBJ2-5 - TRBD2 TRBV5-1 TGCGCCAGCAGCTTGGCCGGGGGGTACCAAGAGACCCAGTACTTC CASSLAGGYQETQYF